The T cell receptor (beta chain) under discussion was sequenced for a study of identical twins. This clonotype has a handful of counts. Antigen unknown. Study results and limitations: Monozygotic twin pairs showed more out-of-frame TCR alpha sharing than models estimated. Carriage of fewer insertions was seen in abundant cord blood beta clonotypes, whereas memory repertoires showed none.

CDR3 length: 15 residues. Template switching created a universal primer site, and the cDNA included unique molecular identifiers. MiXCR, run by TCRdb on the 5' RACE reads, gives a single entry per CDR3 protein. The sample includes roughly 540,000 distinct CDR3 sequences, about 20% of them seen just once. This same sample was also taken into another study, of T cells expressing NK-cell markers. That investigation notes: It was sorted CD3+CD56-NKG2C+, CD3+CD56+NKG2C- and CD3+CD56+NKG2C+ T cells that provided the TCR beta repertoires.

The J gene is TRBJ1-2, the V gene TRBV21-1; the DNA was not used to check the table's D call, TRBD1. TRBV21-1 is classified as a pseudogene. The receptor's source is a woman aged 18 to 35 in good health. Sequencing was performed on CD4+ T cells sorted from blood. DNA for the CDR3: TGTGCCAGCAGCAGAAAATCAGACAGCCTCTATGGCTACACCTTC. Translation: CASSRKSDSLYGYTF.